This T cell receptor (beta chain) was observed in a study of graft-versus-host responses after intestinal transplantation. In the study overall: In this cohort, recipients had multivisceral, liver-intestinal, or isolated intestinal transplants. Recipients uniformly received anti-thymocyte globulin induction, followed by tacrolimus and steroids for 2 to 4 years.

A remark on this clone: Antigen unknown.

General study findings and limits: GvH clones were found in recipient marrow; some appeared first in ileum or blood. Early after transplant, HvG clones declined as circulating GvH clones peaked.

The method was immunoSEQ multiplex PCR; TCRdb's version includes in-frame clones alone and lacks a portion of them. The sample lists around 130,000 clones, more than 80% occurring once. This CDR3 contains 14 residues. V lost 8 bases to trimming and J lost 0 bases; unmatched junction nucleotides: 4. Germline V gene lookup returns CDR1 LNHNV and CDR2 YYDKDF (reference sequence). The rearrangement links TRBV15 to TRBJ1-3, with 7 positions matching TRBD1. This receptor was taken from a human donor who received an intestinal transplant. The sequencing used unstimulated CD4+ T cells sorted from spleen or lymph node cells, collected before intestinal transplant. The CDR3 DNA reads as TGTGCCACCCGCGACAGGGACTCTGGAAACACCATATATTTT. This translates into CATRDRDSGNTIYF.